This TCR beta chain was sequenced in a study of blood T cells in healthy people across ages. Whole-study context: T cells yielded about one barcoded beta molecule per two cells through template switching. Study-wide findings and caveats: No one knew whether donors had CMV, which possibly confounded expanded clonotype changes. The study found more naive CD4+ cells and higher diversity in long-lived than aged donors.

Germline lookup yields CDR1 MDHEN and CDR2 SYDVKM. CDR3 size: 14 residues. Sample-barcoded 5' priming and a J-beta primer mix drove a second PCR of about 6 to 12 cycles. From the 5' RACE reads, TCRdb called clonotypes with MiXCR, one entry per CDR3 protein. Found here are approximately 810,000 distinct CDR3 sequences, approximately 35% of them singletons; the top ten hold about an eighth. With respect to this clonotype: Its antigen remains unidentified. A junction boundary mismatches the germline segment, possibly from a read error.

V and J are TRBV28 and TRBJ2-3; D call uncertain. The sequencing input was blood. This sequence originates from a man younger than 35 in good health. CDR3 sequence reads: CTSSPRAILDTQYF. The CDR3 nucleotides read TGTACCAGCAGTCCCCGGGCCATCTTGGATACGCAGTATTTT.